Listed here are 24 T cell receptor beta chains from one sample, sequenced in a study of shared clonotypes between healthy human individuals. Clones were sequenced by immunoSEQ multiplex PCR, and TCRdb holds only the in-frame ones, with some missing. The sample yields over a million clones, 75% to 85% seen once. Sequencing used memory CD4+ T cells from PBMCs. Subset here: CD45RA-negative fraction. All receptors come from a man between 18 and 29 years old in good health. Some clones in this sample may be carry-over from other donors' samples.

This clone came up a few times. This chain links TRBV4-1 with TRBJ1-4, with D hard to call. This CDR3 contains 15 residues. V shed 7 bases and J shed 0 bases, with 12 bases lying between them. Germline V gives CDR1 MGHRA, CDR2 YSYEKL. CDR3 sequence: CASKRVTTTNEKLFF. Here the CDR3 DNA reads TGCGCCAGCAAACGAGTAACTACAACTAATGAAAAACTGTTTTTT.

In the case of this clone: Other DNA sequences within the sample encode an identical CDR3. V and J are TRBV5-1 and TRBJ1-2; 8 bases line up with TRBD1. The CDR3 spans 14 residues. Germline CDR1 reads SGHRS; CDR2 reads YFSETQ. The V segment lost 3 bases and the J segment 4 bases; nucleotides outside the gene matches: 5. The CDR3 coding sequence is TGCGCCAGCAGCTCCACCACAGGGGGCTATGGCTACACCTTC. It is translated as CASSSTTGGYGYTF.

This clone was seen more than once but under ten times. This sequence joins TRBV5-1 and TRBJ2-7, with D uncertain. The CDR3 covers 12 residues. In germline, CDR1 is SGHRS, CDR2 YFSETQ. The germline V and J ends were trimmed by 4 bases and 5 bases, with 10 bases remaining between them. In DNA, the CDR3 is TGCGCCAGCAGCCTGGTTTGGGACGAGCAGTACTTC. This translates into CASSLVWDEQYF.

On this clone itself: This specimen includes other DNA sequences encoding the same CDR3. The chain carries TRBV18 and TRBJ2-1, with TRBD2 matching 12 bases. The CDR3 contains 16 residues. In germline, CDR1 is KGHSH, CDR2 LQKENI. V shed 3 bases, J shed 0 bases, and the junction held 0 bases outside the gene matches. CDR3 loop: CASSPGLAGSYNEQFF. The CDR3 DNA is TGTGCCAGCTCACCGGGACTAGCGGGCTCCTACAATGAGCAGTTCTTC.

The rearrangement links TRBV7-9 to TRBJ2-1; D unclear. There are 12 residues in the CDR3. CDR1 is SEHNR, CDR2 FQNEAQ, per germline (reference sequence). Trimming pared 2 bases from V and 9 bases from J, leaving 8 bases between. In nucleotides, the CDR3 is TGTGCCAGCAGCTTACAGAAGGCTGAGCAGTTCTTC. Protein product: CASSLQKAEQFF.

The chain employs TRBV6-5 and TRBJ1-5; D call uncertain. The length of the CDR3 is 14 residues. Looked up from germline, CDR1 is MNHEY and CDR2 is SVGAGI. V was trimmed by 5 bases and J by 9 bases, leaving 17 bases between them. DNA for the CDR3: TGTGCCAGCAGTCCGTTCACAAGTCCACGGCCCCAGCATTTT. Protein sequence: CASSPFTSPRPQHF.

V usage is TRBV5-4 and J usage is TRBJ2-7, with TRBD2 as a possible D gene (6 bases). Looked up from germline, CDR1 is SGHNT and CDR2 is YYREEE (reference sequence). CDR3 length equals 15 residues. V shed 2 bases and J shed 4 bases, with 16 bases lying between them. In DNA, the CDR3 is TGTGCCAGCAGCTTCAGTCTGGGACTCCAGTACGAGCAGTACTTC. Its translation: CASSFSLGLQYEQYF.

This clone was picked up a small number of times. Other DNA sequences in the sample encode the same CDR3. The chain combines TRBV5-1 with TRBJ1-1; no clear D gene. The CDR3 loop spans 13 amino acids. Trimming shortened V by 0 bases and J by 2 bases, and 5 bases separated the two germline ends. Germline CDR1 and CDR2: SGHRS and YFSETQ. CDR3 DNA sequence: TGCGCCAGCAGCTTGGGCCTCAACACTGAAGCTTTCTTT. It specifies CASSLGLNTEAFF.

As concerns this clone: The sample holds other DNA sequences that translate to the same CDR3. J is TRBJ2-5 and V is TRBV28; no definite D call. The length of the CDR3 is 12 residues. Germline V CDR1 and CDR2: MDHEN, SYDVKM. Deletions cut 3 bases from V and 4 bases from J, with 6 bases between. In nucleotides, the CDR3 is TGTGCCAGCAGTTTTAAGGGAGAGACCCAGTACTTC. Its translation is CASSFKGETQYF.

This sequence joins TRBV5-1 and TRBJ2-7; 7 positions match TRBD2. The CDR3 loop spans 16 amino acids. Germline V gene lookup returns CDR1 SGHRS and CDR2 YFSETQ. Trimming took 3 bases from V and 3 from J; bases not matched to a gene: 12. CDR3 protein: CASSSGRSPGGYEQYF. CDR3 DNA: TGCGCCAGCAGCTCAGGACGGAGCCCGGGGGGCTACGAGCAGTACTTC. Based on the CDR3 plus reference TRBV5-1 and TRBJ2-7, the full variable domain is KAGVTQTPRYLIKTRGQQVTLSCSPISGHRSVSWYQQTPGQGLQFLFEYFSETQRNKGNFPGRFSGRQFSNSRSEMNVSTLELGDSALYLCASSSGRSPGGYEQYFGPGTRLTVT.

This clone was detected a few times. V and J are TRBV10-3 and TRBJ2-7; D remains unclear. The CDR3 is 13 amino acids. CDR1 is ENHRY and CDR2 is SYGVKD in the germline V gene. V dropped 4 bases and J dropped 2 bases, with 9 bases sitting between them. CDR3: CAISAPATYEQYF. The CDR3 DNA is TGTGCCATCAGTGCTCCCGCGACCTACGAGCAGTACTTC.

As regards this clone: Other DNA variants within this sample encode the same CDR3. The gene calls are TRBV5-1 and TRBJ1-4; D perhaps matches TRBD1 (5 bases). Looked up from germline, CDR1 is SGHRS and CDR2 is YFSETQ. V was clipped by 5 bases and J by 4 bases, with 9 bases between them. The CDR3 loop spans 13 amino acids. The CDR3, as DNA: TGCGCCAGCAGTCGGCAGGGTAATGAAAAACTGTTTTTT. As protein: CASSRQGNEKLFF.

The V call is TRBV11-3, the J call TRBJ1-1; D is unresolved. The V end lost 0 bases, the J end lost 6 bases, and 8 bases lay between the germline ends. The CDR3 runs to 13 residues. CDR1 is SGHNT and CDR2 is YENEEA in the germline V gene. CDR3 protein: CASSLDQKSEAFF. CDR3 nucleotides: TGTGCCAGCAGCTTAGATCAAAAGTCTGAAGCTTTCTTT.

This sequence joins TRBV2 and TRBJ2-3; no clear D. Germline-derived CDR1 and CDR2 are SNHLY and FYNNEI. Deletions cut 7 bases from V and 3 bases from J, with 5 bases between. There are 11 residues in the CDR3. DNA of the CDR3: TGTGCCAGCACTGCTACAGATACGCAGTATTTT. Translating gives CASTATDTQYF.

This rearrangement joins TRBV6-1 to TRBJ2-7; D remains ambiguous. This CDR3 is 15 amino acids long. Trimming took 6 bases from V and 0 from J, leaving 15 bases between them. The germline V gene has CDR1 MNHNS and CDR2 SASEGT. The CDR3 loop is CASRAWGRGSYEQYF. In nucleotides, the CDR3 is TGTGCCAGCAGGGCCTGGGGTCGAGGCTCCTACGAGCAGTACTTC.

The chain combines TRBV6-5 with TRBJ2-7; TRBD1 matches at 7 bases. Trimming cost V 10 bases and J 6 bases; bases outside gene matches: 15. Germline V gene lookup returns CDR1 MNHEY and CDR2 SVGAGI. CDR3 length: 14 amino acids. The CDR3 bases are TGTGCCACTAGAGGGGACAGCCGCCTAGCCGAGCAGTACTTC. Translating it yields CATRGDSRLAEQYF.

This clone was detected only a few times. The chain links TRBV15 to TRBJ1-1; 8 nucleotides match TRBD1. The trim removed 0 bases at V and 5 bases at J, leaving 8 bases unmatched. The CDR3 contains 16 residues. The germline V gene has CDR1 LNHNV and CDR2 YYDKDF (reference sequence). The CDR3 DNA follows: TGTGCCACCAGCAGAGAAGTGAGGACAGGGATGACTGAAGCTTTCTTT. Its translation is CATSREVRTGMTEAFF.

The chain uses TRBV14 and TRBJ2-3, with D hard to call. V lost 1 base and J 0 bases, leaving 14 bases between the germline ends. This CDR3 is 17 amino acids long. The germline V gene has CDR1 SGHDN and CDR2 FVKESK. Written as DNA, the CDR3 is TGTGCCAGCAGCCAAGCCGGCCGGGCGATAAGCACAGATACGCAGTATTTT. The encoded protein is CASSQAGRAISTDTQYF.

The gene calls are TRBV28 and TRBJ2-2; 9 positions agree with TRBD1. This CDR3 is built from 14 residues. Per the germline V gene, CDR1 is MDHEN and CDR2 is SYDVKM. V lost 8 bases, J lost 1 base, and 2 bases stayed unmatched. The CDR3: CASRTGVNTGELFF. In nucleotides, the CDR3 is TGTGCCAGCCGGACAGGGGTGAACACCGGGGAGCTGTTTTTT.

In regard to this clone: The sample holds other DNA sequences that translate to the same CDR3. The chain recombines TRBV5-6 with TRBJ2-7, with TRBD1 matching over 10 bases. Germline V gene sequence: CDR1 SGHDT, CDR2 YYEEEE. This CDR3 has 14 residues. V lost 8 bases, J lost 2 bases, and 7 bases stayed unmatched. CDR3 sequence reads: CASRGQGGTYEQYF. CDR3 nucleotides: TGTGCCAGTCGAGGACAGGGGGGAACCTACGAGCAGTACTTC.

This clone was seen just once. V gene TRBV30 combines with J gene TRBJ1-2, with 7 bases lining up with TRBD1. CDR3 length equals 15 residues. Germline CDR1 and CDR2: GTSNPN and SVGIG (reference sequence). V lost 3 bases to trimming and J lost 0 bases; unmatched junction nucleotides: 7. This chain's CDR3 is CAWSLQGSANYGYTF. DNA for the CDR3: TGTGCCTGGAGCCTACAGGGGTCAGCTAACTATGGCTACACCTTC.

The V call is TRBV5-1, the J call TRBJ2-2; possibly TRBD1 for D (5 bases). V gave up 2 bases and J gave up 7 bases, with 15 bases separating them. Per germline, CDR1 SGHRS and CDR2 YFSETQ. CDR3 length equals 15 residues. The CDR3 DNA sequence: TGCGCCAGCAGCTTTATTGCAGGGAATGGCGGGGAGCTGTTTTTT. Translation: CASSFIAGNGGELFF. The entire variable domain, with the rest obtained from reference TRBV5-1 and TRBJ2-2, is as follows: KAGVTQTPRYLIKTRGQQVTLSCSPISGHRSVSWYQQTPGQGLQFLFEYFSETQRNKGNFPGRFSGRQFSNSRSEMNVSTLELGDSALYLCASSFIAGNGGELFFGEGSRLTVL.

The V call is TRBV6-1, the J call TRBJ1-1; 7 bases match TRBD1. The V gene's germline CDR1 is MNHNS and CDR2 SASEGT. The CDR3 sequence is 13 residues long. Trimming removed 7 bases from V and 5 bases from J; junction bases left unmatched: 7. CDR3 coding DNA: TGTGCCAGCACCCCCAGGGGGAGGACTGAAGCTTTCTTT. It codes for CASTPRGRTEAFF.

The CDR3 DNA follows: TGTGCCAGCAGCTTAGGACAGGGATTCGACGAGCAGTACTTC. Protein: CASSLGQGFDEQYF. V usage is TRBV13 and J usage is TRBJ2-7; TRBD1 might be the D (6 bases). This CDR3 has 14 residues. Germline assignment: CDR1 PRHDT and CDR2 FYEKMQ (reference sequence). Trimming removed 0 bases from V and 5 bases from J, with 11 bases in between.